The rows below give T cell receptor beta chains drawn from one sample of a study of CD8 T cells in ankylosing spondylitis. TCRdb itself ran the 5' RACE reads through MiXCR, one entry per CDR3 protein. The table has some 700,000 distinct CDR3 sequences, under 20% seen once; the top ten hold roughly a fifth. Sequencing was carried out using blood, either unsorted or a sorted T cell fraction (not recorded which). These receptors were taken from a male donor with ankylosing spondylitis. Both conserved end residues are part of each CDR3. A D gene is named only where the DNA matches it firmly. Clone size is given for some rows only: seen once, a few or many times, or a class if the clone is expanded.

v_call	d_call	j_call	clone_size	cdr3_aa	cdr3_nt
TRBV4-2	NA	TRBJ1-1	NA	CASSQVQSNTEAFF	TGTGCCAGCAGCCAAGTACAGTCGAACACTGAAGCTTTCTTT
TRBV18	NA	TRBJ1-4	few	CASSSWGKEKLFF	TGTGCCAGCTCCAGCTGGGGAAAGGAAAAACTGTTTTTT
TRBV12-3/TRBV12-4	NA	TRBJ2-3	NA	CASSLTSTRADTQYF	TGTGCCAGCAGTTTGACTAGTACGCGTGCAGATACGCAGTATTTT
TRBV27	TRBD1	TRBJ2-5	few	CANADRGRETQYF	TGTGCCAACGCGGACAGGGGGCGAGAGACCCAGTACTTC
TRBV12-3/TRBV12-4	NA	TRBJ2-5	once	CASSSGRTPLRGQETQYF	TGTGCCAGCAGTTCGGGTAGGACACCCCTTCGGGGACAAGAGACCCAGTACTTC
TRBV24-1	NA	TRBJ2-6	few	CATSDLGRGSSGANVLTF	TGTGCCACCAGTGATTTGGGCAGGGGAAGCTCTGGGGCCAACGTCCTGACTTTC
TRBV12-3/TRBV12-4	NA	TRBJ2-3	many	CASSPETDTQYF	TGTGCCAGCAGTCCGGAGACAGATACGCAGTATTTT
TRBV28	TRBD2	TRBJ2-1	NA	CASSRTLAGLYNEQFF	TGTGCCAGCAGCCGTACCCTAGCGGGGCTCTACAATGAGCAGTTCTTC
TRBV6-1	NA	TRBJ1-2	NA	CASIGTVVANYGYTF	TGTGCCAGCATCGGGACTGTGGTCGCTAACTATGGCTACACCTTC
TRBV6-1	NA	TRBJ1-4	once	CASSDFSGSTNEKLFF	TGTGCCAGCAGTGATTTCTCAGGTTCGACTAATGAAAAACTGTTTTTT
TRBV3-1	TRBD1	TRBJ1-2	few	CASRGQSYYGYTF	TGTGCCAGCCGGGGACAGTCGTACTATGGCTACACCTTC
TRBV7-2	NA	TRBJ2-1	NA	CASSAKSSVGEQFF	TGTGCCAGCAGCGCAAAGTCTAGCGTGGGCGAGCAGTTCTTC
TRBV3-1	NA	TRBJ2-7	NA	CASSDRDYEQYF	TGTGCCAGCAGCGACCGGGACTACGAGCAGTACTTC
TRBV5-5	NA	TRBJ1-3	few	CASSSASSGNTIYF	TGTGCCAGCAGCTCCGCTAGCTCTGGAAACACCATATATTTT
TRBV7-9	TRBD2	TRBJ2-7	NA	CASSSTGTSRGEQYF	TGTGCCAGCAGCTCCACAGGGACTAGCAGGGGCGAGCAGTACTTC
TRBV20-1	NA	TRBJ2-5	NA	CSASGSPGAQETQYF	TGCAGTGCCAGCGGCTCTCCGGGAGCCCAAGAGACCCAGTACTTC
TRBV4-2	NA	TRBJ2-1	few	CASSQVGGANEQFF	TGTGCCAGCAGCCAAGTGGGGGGGGCAAATGAGCAGTTCTTC
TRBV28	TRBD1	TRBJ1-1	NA	CASRREDRDAYLRAEAFF	TGTGCCAGCAGACGGGAGGACAGGGATGCGTATCTCAGAGCTGAAGCTTTCTTT
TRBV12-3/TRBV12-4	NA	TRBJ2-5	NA	CASSSRDPQETQYF	TGTGCCAGCAGTTCTCGGGACCCTCAAGAGACCCAGTACTTC
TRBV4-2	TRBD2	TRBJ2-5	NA	CASSATPASGEETQYF	TGTGCCAGCAGCGCCACCCCGGCTAGCGGGGAAGAGACCCAGTACTTC
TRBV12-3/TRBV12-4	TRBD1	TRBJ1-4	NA	CATRAAGTGDEKLFF	TGTGCCACCAGGGCGGCTGGGACAGGGGATGAAAAACTGTTTTTT
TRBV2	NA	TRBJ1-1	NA	CASSGGRPRNTEAFF	TGTGCCAGCAGTGGAGGCAGACCCAGGAACACTGAAGCTTTCTTT
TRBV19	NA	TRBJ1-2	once	CASSIGRSYGYTF	TGTGCCAGTAGTATCGGCCGGTCCTATGGCTACACCTTC
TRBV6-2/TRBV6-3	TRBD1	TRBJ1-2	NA	CALTQGAPSRGYGYTF	TGTGCCCTGACCCAGGGGGCCCCCTCCCGGGGCTATGGCTACACCTTC
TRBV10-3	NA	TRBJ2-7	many	CAISGTAELEEQYF	TGTGCCATCAGCGGGACGGCTGAATTGGAGGAGCAGTACTTC
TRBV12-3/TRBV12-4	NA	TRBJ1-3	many	CASGDWSSGNTIYF	TGTGCCAGCGGAGACTGGAGCTCTGGAAACACCATATATTTT
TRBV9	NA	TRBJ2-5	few	CASSVGGDRETQYF	TGTGCCAGCAGCGTAGGAGGGGATCGAGAGACCCAGTACTTC
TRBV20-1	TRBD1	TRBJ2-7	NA	CSARDRTGGFSYEQYF	TGCAGTGCTAGAGATCGGACAGGGGGCTTCTCCTACGAGCAGTACTTC
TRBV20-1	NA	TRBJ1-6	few	CSARGEGGLGPLHF	TGCAGTGCTAGAGGAGAAGGGGGATTGGGACCCCTCCACTTT
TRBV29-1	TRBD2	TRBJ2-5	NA	CSAPGLVEETQYF	TGCAGCGCCCCGGGACTAGTGGAAGAGACCCAGTACTTC
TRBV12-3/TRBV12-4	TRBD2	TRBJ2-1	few	CASSSPGTSGRAYNEQFF	TGTGCCAGCAGTTCCCCTGGGACTAGCGGGAGGGCATACAATGAGCAGTTCTTC
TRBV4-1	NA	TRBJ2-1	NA	CASSQSDRTSYNEQFF	TGCGCCAGCAGCCAATCCGACAGGACCTCCTACAATGAGCAGTTCTTC
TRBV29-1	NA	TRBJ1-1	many	CSVVPNTEAFF	TGCAGCGTTGTCCCGAACACTGAAGCTTTCTTT
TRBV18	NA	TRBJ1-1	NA	CASSPNSGNTEAFF	TGTGCCAGCTCACCAAATTCCGGGAACACTGAAGCTTTCTTT
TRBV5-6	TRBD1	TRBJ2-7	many	CASSPSWGQGMNEQYF	TGTGCCAGCAGCCCTAGTTGGGGACAGGGGATGAACGAGCAGTACTTC
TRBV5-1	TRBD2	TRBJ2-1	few	CASSQRTSGRAQNEQFF	TGCGCCAGCAGCCAACGGACTAGCGGGAGGGCGCAGAATGAGCAGTTCTTC
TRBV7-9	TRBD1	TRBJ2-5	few	CASSYFDRASETQYF	TGTGCCAGCAGTTATTTCGACAGGGCTTCGGAGACCCAGTACTTC
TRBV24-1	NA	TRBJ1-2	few	CATSDKTVTSGYTF	TGTGCCACCAGTGATAAGACAGTCACGAGTGGCTACACCTTC
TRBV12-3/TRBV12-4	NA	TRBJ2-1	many	CASSASSYNEQFF	TGTGCCAGCAGTGCTAGCTCCTACAATGAGCAGTTCTTC
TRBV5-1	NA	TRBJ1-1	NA	CASREHTEAFF	TGCGCCAGCAGGGAGCACACTGAAGCTTTCTTT
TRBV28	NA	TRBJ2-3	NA	CASSSSSSRTDTQYF	TGTGCCAGCAGTAGTTCTAGCTCACGCACAGATACGCAGTATTTT
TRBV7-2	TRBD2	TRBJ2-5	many	CASSFGLAQETQYF	TGTGCCAGCAGCTTCGGACTAGCGCAGGAGACCCAGTACTTC
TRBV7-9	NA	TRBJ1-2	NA	CAVSSSDTAYGYTF	TGTGCCGTCAGCTCGTCGGACACGGCCTATGGCTACACCTTC
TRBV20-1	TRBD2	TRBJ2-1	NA	CSALTLAGDYNEQFF	TGCAGTGCCCTCACTCTAGCGGGGGACTACAATGAGCAGTTCTTC
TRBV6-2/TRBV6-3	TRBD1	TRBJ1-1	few	CASHPGGADTEAFF	TGTGCCAGCCACCCAGGGGGCGCGGACACTGAAGCTTTCTTT
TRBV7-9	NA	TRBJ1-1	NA	CASSSTPITEAFF	TGTGCCAGCAGCTCGACCCCTATCACTGAAGCTTTCTTT
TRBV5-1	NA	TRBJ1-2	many	CASSLGGQGKNGYTF	TGCGCCAGCAGCTTGGGAGGCCAGGGTAAAAATGGCTACACCTTC
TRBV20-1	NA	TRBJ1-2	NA	CSAVTETYGYTF	TGCAGTGCAGTGACAGAGACCTATGGCTACACCTTC
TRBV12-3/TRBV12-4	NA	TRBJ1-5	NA	CASSSLGLSNQPQHF	TGTGCCAGCAGTTCCCTGGGGTTGAGCAATCAGCCCCAGCATTTT
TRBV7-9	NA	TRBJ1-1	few	CSSSQGDAVSSSTEAFF	TGTTCCAGCAGCCAAGGGGATGCGGTCTCTTCTAGCACTGAAGCTTTCTTT
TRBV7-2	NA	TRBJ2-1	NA	CASSSGPSVNEQFF	TGTGCCAGCAGCTCAGGGCCCAGTGTCAATGAGCAGTTCTTC
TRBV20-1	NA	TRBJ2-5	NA	CSMRAGVFETQYF	TGCAGCATGAGGGCAGGGGTTTTCGAGACCCAGTACTTC
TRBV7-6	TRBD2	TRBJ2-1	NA	CASSRFGLAGISNEQFF	TGTGCCAGCAGCAGATTCGGACTAGCGGGAATCAGCAATGAGCAGTTCTTC
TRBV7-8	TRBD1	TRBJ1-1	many	CASSSRTGGITEAFF	TGTGCCAGCAGTAGCAGGACAGGGGGGATCACTGAAGCTTTCTTT
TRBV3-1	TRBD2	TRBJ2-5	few	CASSQEELAGSFRETQYF	TGTGCCAGCAGCCAAGAGGAACTAGCGGGGAGCTTTCGAGAGACCCAGTACTTC
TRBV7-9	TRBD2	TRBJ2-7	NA	CASSGKTSGVLGEQYF	TGTGCCAGCAGCGGCAAGACTAGCGGGGTTCTGGGCGAGCAGTACTTC